This TCR beta chain emerged from a study of blood T cell repertoires in COVID-19. On the study more broadly: Material from acute and convalescent COVID-19 was sourced from the United States, Italy and Spain.

Allocation to cohorts depended on clinical history reported by the participants. People in the exposed group encountered a COVID-19 case within 2 weeks before entering the study. In the original workflow: Reference gene primer amplification gave estimated nucleated cell counts. Clones were sequenced by immunoSEQ multiplex PCR, and TCRdb holds only the in-frame ones, with some missing. V, J and clone size are those of that table, while D and trimming were read from the DNA. There are roughly 230,000 clones in the sample; around 84% occur only once, and under 8% lies in the top ten. Trimming removed 1 base at V and 3 bases at J, with 9 bases between. Per the germline V gene, CDR1 is GTSNPN and CDR2 is SVGIG (reference sequence). The CDR3 is made up of 13 amino acids.

J is TRBJ1-2 and V is TRBV30; D may be TRBD1 (5 bases). The TCR was taken from a woman aged 50 to 65 who had been exposed to COVID-19. The sequenced material came from PBMCs or T cells enriched from blood (not recorded which). The CDR3 DNA reads as TGTGCCTGGAGTGAAGGGGCTGACTATGGCTACACCTTC. It is translated as CAWSEGADYGYTF.